The rows below give T cell receptor beta chains drawn from one sample of a study of control samples from healthy donors and cancer patients. Here immunoSEQ multiplex PCR was the method, and the copy in TCRdb shows in-frame clones only, minus some. The sample has 150,000 to 200,000 clones; more than 85% are singletons. The sample comprised blood. These receptors originate from a middle-aged woman in good health. Both conserved end residues are part of each CDR3. D genes are given only for firm matches. Clone size appears in some rows only: once, few, many, or a class for an expanded clone.

v_call,cdr3_length,j_call,clone_size,d_call,cdr3_aa,cdr3_nt
TRBV29-1,15,TRBJ1-2,-,-,CSVFNPGLRSGGYTF,TGCAGCGTTTTTAATCCGGGACTGAGATCCGGTGGCTACACCTTC
TRBV12-5,12,TRBJ2-7,-,-,CASGYSPYEQYF,TGTGCTAGTGGCTACTCCCCCTACGAGCAGTACTTC
TRBV11-3,14,TRBJ1-1,-,-,CASSLGRGSAEAFF,TGTGCCAGCAGCTTAGGCAGGGGATCGGCTGAAGCTTTCTTT
TRBV6-5,13,TRBJ2-2,-,-,CATTGGPTGELFF,TGTGCCACCACTGGGGGGCCCACCGGGGAGCTGTTTTTT
TRBV5-4,13,TRBJ2-1,-,-,CASSLAPWDEQFF,TGTGCCAGCAGCTTGGCCCCGTGGGATGAGCAGTTCTTC
TRBV14,14,TRBJ1-5,few,-,CASSHRQTDQPQHF,TGTGCCAGCAGCCATAGACAGACTGATCAGCCCCAGCATTTT
TRBV28,12,TRBJ1-6,-,-,CASTTLNSPLHF,TGTGCCAGCACTACACTGAATTCACCCCTCCACTTT
TRBV2,17,TRBJ2-3,-,-,CASSEGLSHSYTDTQYF,TGTGCCAGCAGTGAAGGACTCTCCCATTCGTACACAGATACGCAGTATTTT
TRBV6-5,13,TRBJ2-7,-,-,CASSPRTGPEQYF,TGTGCCAGCAGTCCCCGAACAGGGCCCGAGCAGTACTTC
TRBV6-5,14,TRBJ2-1,-,TRBD2,CASMTSGGGNEQFF,TGTGCCAGCATGACTAGCGGGGGGGGCAATGAGCAGTTCTTC
TRBV15,15,TRBJ1-1,-,-,CATSRPGPMNTEAFF,TGTGCCACCAGCAGACCGGGACCGATGAACACTGAAGCTTTCTTT
TRBV29-1,12,TRBJ1-2,-,TRBD1,CSVGQVSYGYTF,TGCAGCGTGGGACAGGTTAGCTATGGCTACACCTTC
TRBV27,13,TRBJ1-6,-,TRBD1,CASSRARGETLHF,TGTGCCAGCAGCCGAGCCAGGGGGGAGACCCTCCACTTT
TRBV24-1,14,TRBJ1-5,-,-,CATSDRAANQPQHF,TGTGCCACCAGTGATCGAGCAGCTAATCAGCCCCAGCATTTT
TRBV6-5,14,TRBJ1-1,-,-,CASSYSEGNTEAFF,TGTGCCAGCAGTTACTCAGAGGGGAACACTGAAGCTTTCTTT
TRBV6-5,14,TRBJ1-3,-,TRBD1,CASGQGASGNTIYF,TGTGCCAGCGGGCAGGGGGCGTCTGGAAACACCATATATTTT
TRBV9,12,TRBJ1-1,-,-,CASSPHEAEAFF,TGTGCCAGCAGCCCTCATGAGGCTGAAGCTTTCTTT
TRBV2,15,TRBJ2-1,-,-,CASSELAWSYNEQFF,TGTGCCAGCAGTGAGCTAGCGTGGTCCTACAATGAGCAGTTCTTC
TRBV5-1,14,TRBJ2-7,once,-,CASSLDRSGYEQYF,TGCGCCAGCAGCTTGGACAGGTCAGGGTACGAGCAGTACTTC
TRBV7-3,14,TRBJ2-1,once,-,CASSPGGPINEQFF,TGTGCCAGCAGCCCGGGGGGCCCCATCAATGAGCAGTTCTTC
TRBV29-1,13,TRBJ1-2,once,-,CSGLGGPNYGYTF,TGCAGCGGCCTCGGAGGACCTAACTATGGCTACACCTTC
TRBV5-1,17,TRBJ2-7,-,TRBD1,CASSQVSGTGGFYEQYF,TGCGCCAGCAGCCAAGTTTCGGGGACAGGGGGCTTTTACGAGCAGTACTTC
TRBV5-1,16,TRBJ2-1,-,TRBD1,CASSSVGTARDNEQFF,TGCGCCAGCAGCTCTGTCGGGACAGCGAGAGACAATGAGCAGTTCTTC
TRBV5-1,16,TRBJ2-2,-,TRBD1,CASSITGDPNTGELFF,TGCGCCAGCAGCATAACAGGGGACCCGAACACCGGGGAGCTGTTTTTT
TRBV5-1,18,TRBJ2-1,-,TRBD2,CASTGLAGGPSSYNEQFF,TGCGCCAGCACCGGACTAGCGGGGGGGCCTAGTTCCTACAATGAGCAGTTCTTC
TRBV5-1,15,TRBJ1-5,once,-,CASSLGGNSNQPQHF,TGCGCCAGCAGCTTGGGGGGGAATAGCAATCAGCCCCAGCATTTT
TRBV3-1/TRBV3-2,14,TRBJ1-2,-,-,CASSQAASNYGYTF,TGTGCCAGCAGCCAAGCAGCGTCTAACTATGGCTACACCTTC
TRBV29-1,15,TRBJ2-7,-,-,CSVEGPGRVGNEQYF,TGCAGCGTTGAAGGCCCCGGCAGGGTGGGTAACGAGCAGTACTTC
TRBV20-1,14,TRBJ1-1,-,-,CSASRWTLNTEAFF,TGCAGTGCGAGTAGGTGGACATTAAACACTGAAGCTTTCTTT